The TCR beta chain described here comes from a study of cytomegalovirus exposure and HLA in healthy donors. The PCR made use of 60 Vbeta and 13 Jbeta primers. Method: immunoSEQ multiplex PCR; TCRdb's copy keeps in-frame clones and lacks some. The table has about 83,000 clones, 70% to 75% seen once. About this clone itself: The same CDR3 is also encoded by other DNA sequences in this sample.

This CDR3 comprises 16 residues. Germline V gene data show CDR1 as ENHRY and CDR2 as SYGVKD. V was clipped by 0 bases and J by 5 bases; unmatched bases: 4. The chain joins TRBV10-3 to TRBJ2-5; 12 bases are shared with TRBD2. The sequencing input was PBMCs. The TCR was taken from a man aged 55 to 69 in good health and CMV-seronegative. The CDR3 spells CAISESTSGGWETQYF. The CDR3 DNA sequence: TGTGCCATCAGTGAGTCGACTAGCGGGGGATGGGAGACCCAGTACTTC.